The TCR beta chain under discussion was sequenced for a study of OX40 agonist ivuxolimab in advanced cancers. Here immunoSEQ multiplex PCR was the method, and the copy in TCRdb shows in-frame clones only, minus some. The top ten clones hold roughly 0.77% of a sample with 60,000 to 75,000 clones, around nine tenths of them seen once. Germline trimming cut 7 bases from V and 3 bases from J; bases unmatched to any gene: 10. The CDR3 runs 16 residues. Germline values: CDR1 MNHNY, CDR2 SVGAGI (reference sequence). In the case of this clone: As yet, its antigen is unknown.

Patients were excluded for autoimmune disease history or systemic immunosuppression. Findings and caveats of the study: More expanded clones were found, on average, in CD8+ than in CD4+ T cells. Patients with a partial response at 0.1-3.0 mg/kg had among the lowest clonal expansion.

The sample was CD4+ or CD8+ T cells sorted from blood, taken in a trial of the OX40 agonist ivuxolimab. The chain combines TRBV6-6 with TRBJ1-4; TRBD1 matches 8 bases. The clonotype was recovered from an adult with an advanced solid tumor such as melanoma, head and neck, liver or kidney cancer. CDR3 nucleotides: TGTGCCAGCATCCGGACAGGGTTACGATCTAATGAAAAACTGTTTTTT. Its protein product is CASIRTGLRSNEKLFF.